A single sample is the source of the 24 T cell receptor beta chains below, sequenced in a study of blood T cell repertoires in COVID-19. TCRdb's table, derived via immunoSEQ multiplex PCR, lists solely in-frame clones and lacks some. The sample lists about 160,000 clones, around 80% occurring once. The specimen was PBMCs or T cells enriched from blood (not recorded which). Source of these receptors: a woman aged 60-75 years who had recovered from COVID-19.

This rearrangement joins TRBV2 to TRBJ1-5; D ambiguous. This CDR3 is 13 amino acids long. Germline CDR1 reads SNHLY; CDR2 reads FYNNEI. Trimming cost V 7 bases and J 0 bases, with 7 bases left between them. The CDR3 is CASMRDSNQPQHF. CDR3 bases: TGTGCCAGCATGAGGGATAGCAATCAGCCCCAGCATTTT.

The genes are TRBV19 and TRBJ2-5; 10 nucleotides match TRBD1. The CDR3 totals 14 residues. Per the germline V gene, CDR1 is LNHDA and CDR2 is SQIVND (reference sequence). Trimming removed 5 bases from V and 5 bases from J; junction bases left unmatched: 5. The CDR3, as DNA: TGTGCCAGTAGTCTGACAGGGGGCCTGGAGACCCAGTACTTC. Encoded protein: CASSLTGGLETQYF.

The rearrangement joins TRBV9 to TRBJ1-3; D gene ambiguous. Trimming took off 5 bases at V and 6 bases at J, with 15 bases between the two ends. The CDR3 extends over 14 amino acids. Germline V gene data show CDR1 as SGDLS and CDR2 as YYNGEE. CDR3 DNA: TGTGCCAGCAGTGGCGGGTCAATAGCAAACACCATATATTTT. It specifies CASSGGSIANTIYF.

This rearrangement joins TRBV29-1 to TRBJ2-1; weak D call: TRBD1 (6 bases). Germline CDR1 is SQVTM and CDR2 is ANQGSEA. The CDR3 length is 12 residues. The V gene lost 8 bases and the J gene lost 4 bases, with 12 bases spanning the gap. CDR3 in DNA: TGCAGCACCCTGGACAGATACAATGAGCAGTTCTTC. It is translated as CSTLDRYNEQFF.

CDR3 in DNA: TGTGCCAGCAGCGAGACAGGGGGCAGAGTAACTGAAGCTTTCTTT. Translation: CASSETGGRVTEAFF. J is TRBJ1-1 and V is TRBV5-4, with 10 bases fitting TRBD1. The germline CDR1 and CDR2 sequences are SGHNT and YYREEE (reference sequence). V was clipped by 4 bases and J by 5 bases; unmatched bases: 8. This CDR3 has 15 residues.

The CDR3 coding sequence is TGTGCCAGCAGCTTAGCTGGCCGTATCACTGAAGCTTTCTTT. Amino acid sequence: CASSLAGRITEAFF. The chain joins TRBV7-2 to TRBJ1-1; no clear D gene. Germline V gives CDR1 SGHTA, CDR2 FQGNSA. The CDR3 is 14 residues long. V lost 0 bases, J lost 4 bases, and 9 bases lay in between. Supplemented by reference TRBV7-2 and TRBJ1-1, the full variable domain reads GAGVSQSPSNKVTEKGKDVELRCDPISGHTALYWYRQSLGQGLEFLIYFQGNSAPDKSGLPSDRFSAERTGGSVSTLTIQRTQQEDSAVYLCASSLAGRITEAFFGQGTRLTVV.

The genes are TRBV27 and TRBJ2-7, with a tentative D call TRBD2 (5 bases). CDR1 MNHEY and CDR2 SMNVEV come from the germline V gene (reference sequence). The ends were cut back, 2 bases at V and 3 bases at J, with 11 bases in the middle. The CDR3 covers 14 residues. The CDR3 nucleotides are TGTGCCAGCAGTTTAGGGCGGGCCTACTACGAGCAGTACTTC. It codes for CASSLGRAYYEQYF.

The chain carries TRBV19 and TRBJ1-5, with 10 nucleotides matching TRBD1. Trimming at V came to 9 bases and at J to 4 bases, leaving 12 bases not matched to a gene. This CDR3 has 16 residues. The V gene's germline CDR1 is LNHDA and CDR2 SQIVND (reference sequence). CDR3 bases: TGTGCCAGCCGTGAGACAGGGGGCCTTCAGAATCAGCCCCAGCATTTT. Its protein is CASRETGGLQNQPQHF.

This sequence joins TRBV4-1 and TRBJ2-3; 8 bases line up with TRBD2. V gave up 4 bases and J gave up 2 bases; unmatched junction bases: 8. Germline V CDR1 and CDR2: MGHRA, YSYEKL. The CDR3 is made up of 16 amino acids. CDR3: CASSPRAGGLTDTQYF. The CDR3 bases are TGCGCCAGCAGCCCCCGTGCGGGGGGTCTCACAGATACGCAGTATTTT.

The rearrangement links TRBV5-5 to TRBJ2-3, with a possible D match to TRBD2 (6 bases). The CDR3 runs to 15 residues. The germline V gene encodes CDR1 SGHKS and CDR2 YYEKEE (reference sequence). The V gene lost 0 bases and the J gene lost 3 bases, with 11 bases spanning the gap. The CDR3 is CASSLVAGRTDTQYF. In nucleotides, the CDR3 is TGTGCCAGCAGCTTGGTGGCGGGGAGGACAGATACGCAGTATTTT.

The V call is TRBV4-1, the J call TRBJ1-5, with TRBD1 matching 8 bases. V trimming: 5 bases; J trimming: 0 bases; junction bases outside the gene matches: 9. Per germline, CDR1 MGHRA and CDR2 YSYEKL. This CDR3 is built from 17 residues. CDR3 amino acids: CASSGPGDRGSNQPQHF. CDR3 bases: TGCGCCAGCAGCGGACCCGGAGACAGGGGTAGCAATCAGCCCCAGCATTTT.

The rearrangement joins TRBV11-3 to TRBJ2-7; 7 bases are shared with TRBD1. The V gene end was trimmed by 5 bases and the J gene end by 6 bases; junction bases not matched to a gene: 7. Germline CDR1 SGHNT, CDR2 YENEEA. There are 13 residues in the CDR3. The CDR3 sequence is CASSPKQGVEQYF. In DNA form, the CDR3 reads TGTGCCAGCAGCCCAAAGCAGGGGGTCGAGCAGTACTTC.

The rearrangement joins TRBV6-5 to TRBJ2-1; D is perhaps TRBD1 (6 bases). The CDR3 contains 14 residues. Germline values: CDR1 MNHEY, CDR2 SVGAGI. V was clipped by 6 bases and J by 0 bases, with 9 bases between them. The CDR3 nucleotides are TGTGCCAGCAGGGCGGACAGCTCCTACAATGAGCAGTTCTTC. The encoded protein is CASRADSSYNEQFF.

J is TRBJ1-2 and V is TRBV25-1; possibly TRBD1 for D (5 bases). In germline, CDR1 is MGHDK, CDR2 SYGVNS. The CDR3 is 17 residues long. V was trimmed by 6 bases and J by 1 base, leaving 21 bases between them. The CDR3 DNA sequence: TGTGCCAGCAGAGGAAGGGCCCGGGGGGTATTTAACTATGGCTACACCTTC. Translation gives CASRGRARGVFNYGYTF.

The CDR3 coding sequence is TGTGCCTGGACCAGGAACAATGAAAAACTGTTTTTT. Translating it yields CAWTRNNEKLFF. V is TRBV30 and J is TRBJ1-4; no firm D call. Looked up from germline, CDR1 is GTSNPN and CDR2 is SVGIG (reference sequence). This CDR3 is built from 12 residues. Between the trimmed V and J ends, which lost 4 bases and 5 bases, there was a span of 8 bases.

This chain links TRBV11-2 with TRBJ1-6, with D possibly TRBD1 on 5 matching bases. Deletions cut 5 bases from V and 8 bases from J, with 13 bases between. Looked up from germline, CDR1 is SGHAT and CDR2 is FQNNGV. This CDR3 has 14 residues. The CDR3 DNA is TGTGCCAGCAGCCCGGGGGGGTTTGATTCACCCCTCCACTTT. Translation gives CASSPGGFDSPLHF. The full variable domain, with the rest looked up from reference TRBV11-2 and TRBJ1-6, is EAGVAQSPRYKIIEKRQSVAFWCNPISGHATLYWYQQILGQGPKLLIQFQNNGVVDDSQLPKDRFSAERLKGVDSTLKIQPAKLEDSAVYLCASSPGGFDSPLHFGNGTRLTVT.

The chain employs TRBV6-5 and TRBJ1-2, with TRBD1 identical over 7 bases. The ends lost 2 bases at V and 5 bases at J; junction bases unmatched: 11. Germline CDR1 is MNHEY and CDR2 is SVGAGI. CDR3 length equals 16 residues. CDR3 residues: CASSYAGQGVGYGYTF. DNA for the CDR3: TGTGCCAGCAGTTACGCGGGGCAGGGGGTCGGGTATGGCTACACCTTC.

V gene TRBV19 combines with J gene TRBJ2-2; 9 nucleotides match TRBD1. Germline CDR1 LNHDA, CDR2 SQIVND (reference sequence). The V and J ends lost 7 bases and 2 bases, in that order; junction bases with no gene match: 11. This CDR3 is built from 17 residues. CDR3 residues: CASTLIRGQGNTGELFF. The DNA for the CDR3 is TGTGCCAGTACCCTCATCCGGGGACAGGGCAACACCGGGGAGCTGTTTTTT.

The V call is TRBV12-3 or TRBV12-4, the J call TRBJ2-4; TRBD2 agrees at 9 bases. The CDR3 runs to 11 residues. The trim removed 8 bases at V and 10 bases at J, leaving 3 bases unmatched. The CDR3 bases are TGTGCCAGCGCGGGGGGGCGGATTCAGTACTTC. Translated: CASAGGRIQYF.

The rearrangement links TRBV5-1 to TRBJ1-2; D gene ambiguous. Germline V gives CDR1 SGHRS, CDR2 YFSETQ. The CDR3 runs to 14 residues. V lost 0 bases and J 2 bases, leaving 8 bases between the germline ends. This chain's CDR3 is CASSLEAWNYGYTF. The CDR3 nucleotides read TGCGCCAGCAGCTTGGAAGCCTGGAACTATGGCTACACCTTC.

This chain connects TRBV25-1 to TRBJ2-5; D may be TRBD2 (5 bases). Germline V lookup: CDR1 MGHDK, CDR2 SYGVNS. Trimming shortened V by 2 bases and J by 2 bases, and 9 bases separated the two germline ends. The CDR3 consists of 14 residues. The CDR3 loop is CASSEGSGQETQYF. The CDR3 DNA sequence: TGTGCCAGCAGTGAAGGGTCGGGGCAAGAGACCCAGTACTTC.

The rearrangement joins TRBV6-5 to TRBJ1-2; no clear D gene. Trimming shortened V by 10 bases and J by 4 bases, and 10 bases separated the two germline ends. The CDR3 covers 11 residues. Germline V CDR1 and CDR2: MNHEY, SVGAGI. CDR3 sequence: CATSVPYGYTF. CDR3 bases: TGTGCCACCAGCGTCCCCTATGGCTACACCTTC.

The chain recombines TRBV25-1 with TRBJ2-1; TRBD2 agrees at 8 bases. V shed 2 bases and J 2 bases; nucleotides not matched to a gene: 5. Germline V gives CDR1 MGHDK, CDR2 SYGVNS. This CDR3 comprises 16 residues. CDR3 nucleotides: TGTGCCAGCAGTGAACCTCGGGGGGGTACCTACAATGAGCAGTTCTTC. It translates to CASSEPRGGTYNEQFF.

The CDR3 here is CASSAAGEGLASVLEQYF. In DNA, the CDR3 is TGTGCCAGCAGCGCAGCCGGGGAGGGACTAGCGTCGGTACTTGAGCAGTACTTC. The rearrangement uses TRBV9 and TRBJ2-7; 10 bases fit TRBD2. This CDR3 comprises 18 residues. The germline CDR1 and CDR2 sequences are SGDLS and YYNGEE. V lost 3 bases to trimming and J lost 7 bases; unmatched junction nucleotides: 19.